This is a list of T cell receptor beta chains from one sample in a study of blood T cell repertoires in COVID-19. This table comes from immunoSEQ multiplex PCR, and its TCRdb copy is limited to in-frame clones, with some not included. Of 250,000 to 300,000 clones listed, approximately 92% are singletons. Sequenced input: PBMCs or T cells enriched from blood (not recorded which). The source is a woman aged 30 to 39 who had recovered from COVID-19. The CDR3 runs from the conserved cysteine through the conserved F or W. D genes are given only for firm matches. Where a row states a size, it is once, few, many or the class of an expanded clone; other rows omit it.

d_gene: NA; abundance: NA; j_gene: TRBJ2-5; v_gene: TRBV15; CDR3nt: TGTGCCACCAGCAGAGGAGGAGGCCCAACTCAAGAGACCCAGTACTTC; CDR3aa: CATSRGGGPTQETQYF
d_gene: TRBD2; abundance: NA; j_gene: TRBJ2-7; v_gene: TRBV28; CDR3nt: TGTGCCAGCACCCAGGGGACTAGGAGCTCCTACGAGCAGTACTTC; CDR3aa: CASTQGTRSSYEQYF
d_gene: TRBD2; abundance: NA; j_gene: TRBJ2-1; v_gene: TRBV30; CDR3nt: TGTGCCTGGAGTTTGCTTAGCGGGAGAAATGAGCAGTTCTTC; CDR3aa: CAWSLLSGRNEQFF
d_gene: NA; abundance: NA; j_gene: TRBJ2-1; v_gene: TRBV3-1/TRBV3-2; CDR3nt: TGTGCCAGCAGCCAAGATCCGGGGTCCTACAATGAGCAGTTCTTC; CDR3aa: CASSQDPGSYNEQFF
d_gene: TRBD1; abundance: NA; j_gene: TRBJ1-5; v_gene: TRBV6-2/TRBV6-3; CDR3nt: TGTGCCAGCAGTTACCCGGGACAGGGACATCAGCCCCAGCATTTT; CDR3aa: CASSYPGQGHQPQHF
d_gene: TRBD1; abundance: NA; j_gene: TRBJ1-1; v_gene: TRBV13; CDR3nt: TGTGCCAGCAGCCGGGGACAGCTTGAAGCTTTCTTT; CDR3aa: CASSRGQLEAFF
d_gene: TRBD2; abundance: once; j_gene: TRBJ2-1; v_gene: TRBV27; CDR3nt: TGTGCCAGCAGTTTTGGCCCCTCGGTGCGGGAGGGCCCCAGAGAGCAGTTCTTC; CDR3aa: CASSFGPSVREGPREQFF
d_gene: NA; abundance: NA; j_gene: TRBJ1-1; v_gene: TRBV7-3; CDR3nt: TGTGCCAGCAGGGGACACCCGAACACTGAAGCTTTCTTT; CDR3aa: CASRGHPNTEAFF
d_gene: TRBD1; abundance: NA; j_gene: TRBJ2-1; v_gene: TRBV30; CDR3nt: TGTGCCTGGAGTAAAGGAGACAGGGGCTCCTACAATGAGCAGTTCTTC; CDR3aa: CAWSKGDRGSYNEQFF
d_gene: TRBD1; abundance: NA; j_gene: TRBJ2-1; v_gene: TRBV28; CDR3nt: TGTGCCAGCCGACAGACAGGGGAAAACTACAATGAGCAGTTCTTC; CDR3aa: CASRQTGENYNEQFF
d_gene: TRBD1; abundance: NA; j_gene: TRBJ2-2; v_gene: TRBV5-4; CDR3nt: TGTGCCAGCAGCTTGGCCAGGGGGAACGCCGGGGAGCTGTTTTTT; CDR3aa: CASSLARGNAGELFF
d_gene: TRBD2; abundance: once; j_gene: TRBJ2-3; v_gene: TRBV2; CDR3nt: TGTGCCAGCACCCCACTAGCGGTCGCAGATACGCAGTATTTT; CDR3aa: CASTPLAVADTQYF
d_gene: NA; abundance: NA; j_gene: TRBJ1-5; v_gene: TRBV20-1; CDR3nt: TGCAGTGCTAAAAGGGAGGGGACCCAGCATTTT; CDR3aa: CSAKREGTQHF
d_gene: NA; abundance: NA; j_gene: TRBJ1-2; v_gene: TRBV11-2; CDR3nt: TGTGCCAGCAGCTTAGAAGTTGCGGGAGCTATGACCTTC; CDR3aa: CASSLEVAGAMTF
d_gene: NA; abundance: NA; j_gene: TRBJ2-6; v_gene: TRBV28; CDR3nt: TGTGCCAGCACCGAGCACGGAGGGACTGGGGCCAACGTCCTGACTTTC; CDR3aa: CASTEHGGTGANVLTF
d_gene: NA; abundance: once; j_gene: TRBJ1-4; v_gene: TRBV27; CDR3nt: TGTGCCAGCAGTTTAAGGGATCCGGGGGCAACTAATGAAAAACTGTTTTTT; CDR3aa: CASSLRDPGATNEKLFF
d_gene: NA; abundance: NA; j_gene: TRBJ1-5; v_gene: TRBV19; CDR3nt: TGTGCCAGTAGTGCTACAGCTTATAGCAATCAGCCCCAGCATTTT; CDR3aa: CASSATAYSNQPQHF
d_gene: NA; abundance: once; j_gene: TRBJ2-3; v_gene: TRBV30; CDR3nt: TGTGCCTGGAGTAGGCGAGCACAGGCAGATACGCAGTATTTT; CDR3aa: CAWSRRAQADTQYF
d_gene: TRBD2; abundance: once; j_gene: TRBJ2-2; v_gene: TRBV6-2/TRBV6-3; CDR3nt: TGTGCCAGCAGTTACTTGATTCTCGCGGGAGGGTTACCCGGGGAGCTGTTTTTT; CDR3aa: CASSYLILAGGLPGELFF
d_gene: NA; abundance: NA; j_gene: TRBJ1-1; v_gene: TRBV7-9; CDR3nt: TGTGCCAGCAGCTTAGACTTGACAAGGACTGAAGCTTTCTTT; CDR3aa: CASSLDLTRTEAFF
d_gene: NA; abundance: few; j_gene: TRBJ2-7; v_gene: TRBV2; CDR3nt: TGTGCCAGCTCAGGGGCCCGGAGCTCCTACGAGCAGTACTTC; CDR3aa: CASSGARSSYEQYF
d_gene: TRBD1; abundance: NA; j_gene: TRBJ1-4; v_gene: TRBV18; CDR3nt: TGTGCCAGCTCGCGGACAGGGGTCGAAAAACTGTTTTTT; CDR3aa: CASSRTGVEKLFF
d_gene: NA; abundance: NA; j_gene: TRBJ1-1; v_gene: TRBV20-1; CDR3nt: TGCAGTGCTAGCACAGGGATTGAAGCTTTCTTT; CDR3aa: CSASTGIEAFF
d_gene: TRBD2; abundance: NA; j_gene: TRBJ2-1; v_gene: TRBV3-1/TRBV3-2; CDR3nt: TGTGCCAGCAGCCAAGCCACTAGCGGGAGCTATGAGCAGTTCTTC; CDR3aa: CASSQATSGSYEQFF
d_gene: TRBD1; abundance: NA; j_gene: TRBJ2-5; v_gene: TRBV5-1; CDR3nt: TGCGCCAGCAGCTTGGGGACAGGGGTCGAGACCCAGTACTTC; CDR3aa: CASSLGTGVETQYF
d_gene: TRBD2; abundance: NA; j_gene: TRBJ2-1; v_gene: TRBV6-6; CDR3nt: TGTGCCAGCAGTTCCGCGGGAGGCCCGTCCTTCAATGAGCAGTTCTTC; CDR3aa: CASSSAGGPSFNEQFF
d_gene: NA; abundance: NA; j_gene: TRBJ1-1; v_gene: TRBV18; CDR3nt: TGTGCCAGCTCACAAACGAATACAGGGATTGGCACTGAAGCTTTCTTT; CDR3aa: CASSQTNTGIGTEAFF
d_gene: TRBD2; abundance: few; j_gene: TRBJ2-7; v_gene: TRBV7-8; CDR3nt: TGTGCCAGCAGCTCGGGACTAGCCGACGAGCAGTACTTC; CDR3aa: CASSSGLADEQYF
d_gene: TRBD2; abundance: NA; j_gene: TRBJ2-3; v_gene: TRBV7-2; CDR3nt: TGTGCCAGCAGCACCGGACTAGCGGGAAGCACAGATACGCAGTATTTT; CDR3aa: CASSTGLAGSTDTQYF
d_gene: NA; abundance: NA; j_gene: TRBJ1-1; v_gene: TRBV10-3; CDR3nt: TGTGCCATCAGTGAGGCCGGGATGAACACTGAAGCTTTCTTT; CDR3aa: CAISEAGMNTEAFF
d_gene: NA; abundance: NA; j_gene: TRBJ2-3; v_gene: TRBV5-1; CDR3nt: TGCGCCAGCAGCCGTGTGGGGGCGGCTAGCACAGATACGCAGTATTTT; CDR3aa: CASSRVGAASTDTQYF
d_gene: TRBD2; abundance: once; j_gene: TRBJ2-7; v_gene: TRBV7-2; CDR3nt: TGTGCCAGCAGCGTTTTAGCGGGGTGGAGCTCCTACGAGCAGTACTTC; CDR3aa: CASSVLAGWSSYEQYF
d_gene: TRBD1; abundance: NA; j_gene: TRBJ1-2; v_gene: TRBV28; CDR3nt: TGTGCCAGCAGTTTCCCTCGATCCACAGGGGTCTATGGCTACACCTTC; CDR3aa: CASSFPRSTGVYGYTF
d_gene: TRBD2; abundance: NA; j_gene: TRBJ2-1; v_gene: TRBV11-3; CDR3nt: TGTGCCAGCAGCTTAGAAGGGACTAGCGCCTACAATGAGCAGTTCTTC; CDR3aa: CASSLEGTSAYNEQFF
d_gene: TRBD2; abundance: once; j_gene: TRBJ2-7; v_gene: TRBV30; CDR3nt: TGTGCCTGGAGACTAGCGGGAGCCCCCTACGAGCAGTACTTC; CDR3aa: CAWRLAGAPYEQYF
d_gene: TRBD2; abundance: NA; j_gene: TRBJ2-2; v_gene: TRBV4-3; CDR3nt: TGCGCCAGCAGCCAGCTAGCGGGGGCCGGGGAGCTGTTTTTT; CDR3aa: CASSQLAGAGELFF
d_gene: TRBD2; abundance: few; j_gene: TRBJ2-3; v_gene: TRBV6-5; CDR3nt: TGTGCCAGCAGAGCTAGCGGAGCCCGCGATACGCAGTATTTT; CDR3aa: CASRASGARDTQYF
d_gene: NA; abundance: NA; j_gene: TRBJ2-3; v_gene: TRBV25-1; CDR3nt: TGTGCCAGCAGTGAAGGACAGTACACAGATACGCAGTATTTT; CDR3aa: CASSEGQYTDTQYF
d_gene: TRBD1; abundance: NA; j_gene: TRBJ1-2; v_gene: TRBV11-2; CDR3nt: TGTGCCAGCAGCCACCGGGACAGGGACTATGGCTACACCTTC; CDR3aa: CASSHRDRDYGYTF
d_gene: TRBD1; abundance: NA; j_gene: TRBJ1-1; v_gene: TRBV28; CDR3nt: TGTGCCAGCAGTCCAGCCGACAGGGTGACCACTGAAGCTTTCTTT; CDR3aa: CASSPADRVTTEAFF
d_gene: TRBD2; abundance: NA; j_gene: TRBJ2-1; v_gene: TRBV19; CDR3nt: TGTGCCAGTAGTATAGTGCGAACCCCGACTAGCGGGAGGAATGAGCAGTTCTTC; CDR3aa: CASSIVRTPTSGRNEQFF
d_gene: NA; abundance: NA; j_gene: TRBJ1-1; v_gene: TRBV30; CDR3nt: TGTGCCTGGAGTTCCACAGGGAACACTGAAGCTTTCTTT; CDR3aa: CAWSSTGNTEAFF
d_gene: TRBD1; abundance: NA; j_gene: TRBJ1-4; v_gene: TRBV30; CDR3nt: TGTGCCTGGAGTACAGGGGGGAGGGAAAAACTGTTTTTT; CDR3aa: CAWSTGGREKLFF
d_gene: NA; abundance: NA; j_gene: TRBJ2-1; v_gene: TRBV19; CDR3nt: TGTGCCAGTAGTATCCTACTAACCCTCGGCTACAATGAGCAGTTCTTC; CDR3aa: CASSILLTLGYNEQFF
d_gene: TRBD1; abundance: NA; j_gene: TRBJ1-5; v_gene: TRBV28; CDR3nt: TGTGCCAGCAGCCGCTCCGACAGGGCTAGCAATCAGCCCCAGCATTTT; CDR3aa: CASSRSDRASNQPQHF
d_gene: NA; abundance: NA; j_gene: TRBJ2-4; v_gene: TRBV11-2; CDR3nt: TGTGCCAGCAGCCTGATAGGGGGAACCCTAGCCAAAAACATTCAGTACTTC; CDR3aa: CASSLIGGTLAKNIQYF
d_gene: TRBD1; abundance: few; j_gene: TRBJ2-2; v_gene: TRBV25-1; CDR3nt: TGTGCCAGCAGCTCCGGGACAGGGAAGGGCACCGGGGAGCTGTTTTTT; CDR3aa: CASSSGTGKGTGELFF
d_gene: NA; abundance: NA; j_gene: TRBJ1-1; v_gene: TRBV7-2; CDR3nt: TGTGCCAGCAGCTTGGGCCAGAACACTGAAGCTTTCTTT; CDR3aa: CASSLGQNTEAFF
d_gene: TRBD1; abundance: NA; j_gene: TRBJ2-2; v_gene: TRBV19; CDR3nt: TGTGCCAGTAGTATACGGGTCAGGGGGAGAGGGACCGGGGAGCTGTTTTTT; CDR3aa: CASSIRVRGRGTGELFF
d_gene: NA; abundance: NA; j_gene: TRBJ2-3; v_gene: TRBV28; CDR3nt: TGTGCCAGCAGTTTGGGGAGCCCAACTGATACGCAGTATTTT; CDR3aa: CASSLGSPTDTQYF
d_gene: NA; abundance: NA; j_gene: TRBJ1-1; v_gene: TRBV28; CDR3nt: TGTGCCAGCAGTAAACGACAAATCGGACAGTCTGAAGCTTTCTTT; CDR3aa: CASSKRQIGQSEAFF
d_gene: TRBD1; abundance: NA; j_gene: TRBJ2-1; v_gene: TRBV18; CDR3nt: TGTGCCAGCTCCCTGGACAGGGGCACCTACAATGAGCAGTTCTTC; CDR3aa: CASSLDRGTYNEQFF
d_gene: TRBD2; abundance: NA; j_gene: TRBJ2-1; v_gene: TRBV4-3; CDR3nt: TGCGCCAGCAGCCAAGCCCCTAGCGGGAGTGCCGGGAATGAGCAGTTCTTC; CDR3aa: CASSQAPSGSAGNEQFF
d_gene: NA; abundance: NA; j_gene: TRBJ1-5; v_gene: TRBV7-8; CDR3nt: TGTGCCAGCAGCTTAAAGGGGCTAAATCAGCCCCAGCATTTT; CDR3aa: CASSLKGLNQPQHF
d_gene: NA; abundance: NA; j_gene: TRBJ2-7; v_gene: TRBV5-1; CDR3nt: TGCGCCAGCAGCTTACAACACGGATGGAGTGGGCAGTACTTC; CDR3aa: CASSLQHGWSGQYF